The clone carrying this T cell receptor (beta chain) came up a few times. TCRdb re-analysed the 5' RACE reads in MiXCR, keeping a single row per CDR3 protein. The sample lists around 250,000 distinct CDR3 sequences, approximately 5.9% occurring once. This CDR3 is 13 amino acids long. Germline CDR1 and CDR2: LGHDT and YNNKEL (reference sequence). Trimming removed 3 bases at V and 3 bases at J, with 9 bases between. This sample is part of a study of identical twins. These data are also associated with another study on T cells expressing NK-cell markers.

Sequenced sample: CD8+ T cells sorted from blood. The clonotype comes from a woman aged 18-29 years in good health. The chain recombines TRBV3-1 with TRBJ2-7, with D perhaps TRBD2 (6 bases). The CDR3 is CASSQGDFYEQYF. The CDR3 DNA is TGTGCCAGCAGCCAGGGGGACTTCTACGAGCAGTACTTC.